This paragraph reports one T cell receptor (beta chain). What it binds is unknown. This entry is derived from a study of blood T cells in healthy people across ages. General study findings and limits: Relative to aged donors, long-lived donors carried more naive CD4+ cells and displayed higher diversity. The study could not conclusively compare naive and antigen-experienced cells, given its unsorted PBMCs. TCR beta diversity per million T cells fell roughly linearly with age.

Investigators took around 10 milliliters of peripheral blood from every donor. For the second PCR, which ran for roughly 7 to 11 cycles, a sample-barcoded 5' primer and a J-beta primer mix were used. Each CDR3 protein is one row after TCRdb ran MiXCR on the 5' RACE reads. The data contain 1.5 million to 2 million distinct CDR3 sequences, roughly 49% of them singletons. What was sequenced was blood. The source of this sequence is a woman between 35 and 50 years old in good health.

CDR3 sequence: CASSSRDSIQPQHF. CDR3 nucleotide sequence: TGTGCCAGCAGTTCCCGGGACAGTATTCAGCCCCAGCATTTT. The chain is built from TRBV27 and TRBJ1-5; 7 bases align to TRBD1. Germline values: CDR1 MNHEY, CDR2 SMNVEV (reference sequence). Germline trimming cut 4 bases from V and 6 bases from J; bases unmatched to any gene: 6. The CDR3 covers 14 residues.